A selection of T cell receptor beta chains follows, all from one sample in a study of T cells in Graves' hyperthyroidism and ophthalmopathy. TCRdb processed the multiplex PCR reads anew with MiXCR; each CDR3 protein has one entry. Of around 690,000 distinct CDR3 sequences listed, around 20% are singletons. Material for sequencing was blood. The receptors stem from a man aged 30 to 39 with Graves' ophthalmopathy. The CDR3 runs from the conserved cysteine through the conserved F or W. Each record gives: V gene, D gene, CDR3 length, J gene, clone size, CDR3 protein, CDR3 DNA. A D gene is named only where the DNA matches it firmly. Size is stated for part of the rows, as once, few or many counts, or as a class when the clone is expanded.

>TRBV7-9|TRBD2|19|TRBJ2-1|few
CASSLHGTSGRATGNEQFF
TGTGCCAGCAGCTTGCACGGGACTAGCGGGAGGGCCACCGGAAATGAGCAGTTCTTC
>TRBV6-1|NA|15|TRBJ2-6|few
CASRGDREGANVLTF
TGTGCCAGCAGAGGCGACAGAGAAGGGGCCAACGTCCTGACTTTC
>TRBV5-1|TRBD1|19|TRBJ2-1|many
CASSLSESSRDRGRNEQFF
TGCGCCAGCAGCTTATCGGAATCCAGCCGGGACAGGGGGAGAAATGAGCAGTTCTTC
>TRBV7-9|TRBD1|15|TRBJ2-1|NA
CASSLKGQGYNEQFF
TGTGCCAGCAGCTTAAAGGGACAGGGGTACAATGAGCAGTTCTTC
>TRBV28|NA|15|TRBJ2-7|many
CASSLSGTPSHEQYF
TGTGCCAGCAGTTTGTCCGGGACTCCTTCCCACGAGCAGTACTTC
>TRBV28|NA|14|TRBJ1-2|NA
CASSLQSGWVGYTF
TGTGCCAGCAGCCTACAGTCAGGGTGGGTTGGCTACACCTTC
>TRBV11-2|NA|14|TRBJ2-3|NA
CASSVVGRTDTQYF
TGTGCCAGCAGCGTAGTCGGGAGAACAGATACGCAGTATTTT
>TRBV28|TRBD1|16|TRBJ1-5|many
CASSPDRAARNQPQHF
TGTGCCAGCAGTCCGGACAGGGCTGCGCGCAATCAGCCCCAGCATTTT
>TRBV7-6|NA|16|TRBJ1-1|few
CASSSPAGTLNTEAFF
TGTGCCAGCAGCTCCCCCGCCGGGACACTGAACACTGAAGCTTTCTTT
>TRBV27|TRBD1|14|TRBJ1-6|NA
CASSLQGAGSPLHF
TGTGCCAGCAGTTTACAGGGGGCGGGTTCACCCCTCCACTTT
>TRBV30|NA|12|TRBJ2-3|NA
CAWSKGPDTQYF
TGTGCCTGGAGCAAAGGGCCGGATACGCAGTATTTT
>TRBV7-2|TRBD1|17|TRBJ2-2|NA
CASSPPGTALYTGELFF
TGTGCCAGCAGCCCTCCCGGGACAGCGCTTTACACCGGGGAGCTGTTTTTT
>TRBV28|NA|11|TRBJ2-2|NA
CASSDIGELFF
TGTGCCAGCAGCGATATCGGGGAGCTGTTTTTT
>TRBV5-1|NA|14|TRBJ1-1|few
CASSLARGGESAFF
TGCGCCAGCAGCTTGGCCCGCGGAGGGGAGAGTGCTTTCTTT
>TRBV19|NA|13|TRBJ1-2|few
CASSIAGRRGYTF
TGTGCCAGTAGTATAGCTGGGCGAAGGGGCTACACCTTC
>TRBV27|TRBD2|17|TRBJ2-1|NA
CASSLLGGRASYNEQFF
TGTGCCAGCAGTTTATTAGGCGGGAGGGCCTCGTACAATGAGCAGTTCTTC
>TRBV7-9|NA|12|TRBJ2-1|NA
CASSMGQFKPFF
TGTGCCAGCAGTATGGGGCAGTTTAAGCCGTTCTTC
>TRBV27|TRBD2|16|TRBJ2-5|NA
CASSSGLAGMGETQYF
TGTGCCAGCAGTTCGGGACTAGCGGGGATGGGGGAGACCCAGTACTTC
>TRBV10-3|NA|15|TRBJ1-2|few
CAISESTAGPYGYTF
TGTGCCATCAGTGAGTCGACAGCAGGTCCCTATGGCTACACCTTC
>TRBV27|NA|14|TRBJ2-3|few
CASSFAPSTDTQYF
TGTGCCAGCAGTTTCGCCCCTAGCACAGATACGCAGTATTTT
>TRBV20-1|NA|13|TRBJ2-3|NA
CSARESFTDTQYF
TGCAGTGCTAGAGAATCATTCACAGATACGCAGTATTTT
>TRBV7-7|TRBD2|20|TRBJ2-3|NA
CASSLTASGIRWGSTDTQYF
TGTGCTAGCAGCTTAACCGCTAGCGGCATACGGTGGGGTAGCACAGATACGCAGTATTTT
>TRBV12-5|NA|15|TRBJ2-2|NA
CASGDGQTPTGELFF
TGTGCTAGTGGGGACGGACAGACACCAACCGGGGAGCTGTTTTTT
>TRBV4-1|NA|13|TRBJ1-1|NA
CASTSSSGTEAFF
TGCGCCAGCACCTCATCCTCTGGCACTGAAGCTTTCTTT